The 24 T cell receptor beta chains below all came from one sample that was sequenced in a study of long-term antiretroviral therapy in people with HIV. immunoSEQ v3.0 was run at survey level. Only in-frame clones appear in the TCRdb table, and some are missing; sequencing was by immunoSEQ multiplex PCR. Of 20,000 to 25,000 clones listed, 65% to 85% were seen once; the top ten hold roughly 6.6%. The sample in question was unsorted PBMCs, obtained 1.5 years after starting antiretroviral therapy. The receptors derive from a man aged 25 to 40 with HIV.

In this sample, this clone turned up once. V usage is TRBV13 and J usage is TRBJ2-1; 9 bases align to TRBD2. The CDR3 contains 21 residues. V shed 1 base, J shed 0 bases, and the junction held 16 bases outside the gene matches. CDR1 PRHDT and CDR2 FYEKMQ come from the germline V gene (reference sequence). CDR3 amino acids: CASSLEGASGVSESSYNEQFF. CDR3 bases: TGTGCCAGCAGCTTAGAAGGGGCTAGCGGGGTTTCCGAGAGCTCCTACAATGAGCAGTTCTTC.

The CDR3 protein is CAIRDSLSSYEQYF. The DNA for the CDR3 is TGTGCCATCAGGGACAGTTTGAGCTCCTACGAGCAGTACTTC. The rearrangement uses TRBV10-3 and TRBJ2-7, with D perhaps matching TRBD1 (6 bases). This CDR3 region has 14 residues. Germline CDR1 is ENHRY and CDR2 is SYGVKD. Trimming shortened V by 6 bases and J by 0 bases, and 12 bases separated the two germline ends.

This clone has a handful of counts. V is TRBV27 and J is TRBJ2-7; 9 bases fit TRBD1. After removal of 5 bases from V and 2 bases from J, the junction contained 19 bases not matched to a gene. Germline-derived CDR1 and CDR2 are MNHEY and SMNVEV (reference sequence). The CDR3 contains 19 residues. The CDR3 DNA follows: TGTGCCAGCAGTCTATTGCCCGGGACAGGGTGGCGTGGGCCCTACGAGCAGTACTTC. This gives the protein CASSLLPGTGWRGPYEQYF.

This chain links TRBV4-1 with TRBJ2-1, with 9 bases identical to TRBD1. The CDR3 covers 17 residues. V lost 0 bases and J lost 5; bases outside the gene matches: 8. The germline gives CDR1 MGHRA, CDR2 YSYEKL. The chain's CDR3 is CASSQELLTGGNNEQFF. CDR3 DNA: TGCGCCAGCAGCCAAGAATTATTGACAGGGGGAAACAATGAGCAGTTCTTC.

The V call is TRBV7-2, the J call TRBJ1-6; TRBD1 matches at 8 bases. The V gene end was trimmed by 5 bases and the J gene end by 7 bases; junction bases not matched to a gene: 7. The germline V gene has CDR1 SGHTA and CDR2 FQGNSA. This CDR3 spans 15 amino acids. CDR3 in DNA: TGTGCCAGCAGCCTCCAGACAGGGGAAAATTCACCCCTCCACTTT. It translates to CASSLQTGENSPLHF.

This chain links TRBV7-9 with TRBJ2-1; a weak D match, TRBD2 (6 bases). Germline CDR1 is SEHNR and CDR2 is FQNEAQ (reference sequence). CDR3 size: 15 residues. With 5 bases removed from V and 4 bases from J, the gap between germline ends came to 15 bases. The CDR3 region is CASSPGLLVYNEQFF. As DNA, the CDR3 is TGTGCCAGCAGCCCGGGACTCCTCGTATACAATGAGCAGTTCTTC.

This rearrangement joins TRBV28 to TRBJ1-6, with D hard to call. Germline assignment: CDR1 MDHEN and CDR2 SYDVKM. With 6 bases removed from V and 6 bases from J, the gap between germline ends came to 12 bases. The CDR3 sequence is 14 residues long. The DNA for the CDR3 is TGTGCCAGCAGGGAGGCACTAACTAATTCACCCCTCCACTTT. Translation: CASREALTNSPLHF.

The V and J genes are TRBV7-2 and TRBJ2-7; TRBD2 aligns across 9 bases. Per germline, CDR1 SGHTA and CDR2 FQGNSA. Trimming cost V 5 bases and J 2 bases; bases outside gene matches: 4. This CDR3 has 14 residues. CDR3 protein: CASSILAGPYEQYF. The DNA for the CDR3 is TGTGCCAGCAGCATTCTAGCGGGACCCTACGAGCAGTACTTC.

J is TRBJ1-2 and V is TRBV2; 7 bases map to TRBD1. The CDR3 has 14 residues. CDR1 and CDR2 (germline): SNHLY, FYNNEI. Trimming removed 6 bases from V and 7 bases from J; junction bases left unmatched: 11. The chain's CDR3 is CASRLQGPDGGYTF. The CDR3 DNA sequence: TGTGCCAGCAGACTACAGGGGCCAGACGGTGGCTACACCTTC. The complete variable domain, with remaining parts taken from reference TRBV2 and TRBJ1-2, reads EPEVTQTPSHQVTQMGQEVILRCVPISNHLYFYWYRQILGQKVEFLVSFYNNEISEKSEIFDDQFSVERPDGSNFTLKIRSTKLEDSAMYFCASRLQGPDGGYTFGSGTRLTVV.

The chain couples TRBV28 to TRBJ2-1, with no clear D. With 6 bases removed from V and 4 bases from J, the gap between germline ends came to 16 bases. The CDR3 totals 15 residues. From germline, CDR1 is MDHEN and CDR2 SYDVKM. The CDR3 protein is CASRVFSDAYNEQFF. For the CDR3, the DNA is TGTGCCAGCAGGGTGTTTTCTGATGCTTACAATGAGCAGTTCTTC.

The table lists this clone with a few counts. The chain employs TRBV7-2 and TRBJ2-7; TRBD2 might be the D (5 bases). Deletions cut 5 bases from V and 0 bases from J, with 11 bases between. CDR1 and CDR2 from the germline V gene are SGHTA and FQGNSA. CDR3 length equals 14 residues. CDR3 sequence (DNA): TGTGCCAGCAGCCGCGGCGGGTTCTCCTACGAGCAGTACTTC. It is translated as CASSRGGFSYEQYF.

This clone was seen just once. V is TRBV5-1 and J is TRBJ1-1, with TRBD1 matching over 9 bases. Trimming removed 4 bases from V and 4 bases from J; junction bases left unmatched: 2. CDR3 length: 13 residues. From germline, CDR1 is SGHRS and CDR2 YFSETQ. The CDR3 DNA reads TGCGCCAGCAGCCCGGGACAGGGCACTGAAGCTTTCTTT. Protein sequence: CASSPGQGTEAFF.

This clone was seen just once. The J gene is TRBJ1-2, the V gene TRBV6-5; weak D call: TRBD1 (6 bases). The CDR3 has 12 residues. V shed 8 bases and J shed 8 bases, with 15 bases lying between them. CDR1 is MNHEY, CDR2 SVGAGI, per germline. Written as DNA, the CDR3 is TGTGCCAGCTTAACCCCCGGGGGCGGCTACACCTTC. Protein sequence: CASLTPGGGYTF.

This sequence joins TRBV7-2 and TRBJ2-7; 13 bases line up with TRBD2. The V gene's germline CDR1 is SGHTA and CDR2 FQGNSA. The CDR3 is 16 amino acids. Trimming removed 4 bases from V and 0 bases from J; junction bases left unmatched: 3. The CDR3 region has the DNA TGTGCCAGCAGCTCCAGACTAGCGGGGGGCTCCTACGAGCAGTACTTC. Amino acid sequence: CASSSRLAGGSYEQYF.

The V gene is TRBV11-2, the J gene TRBJ2-1; D unclear. The V and J ends lost 4 bases and 6 bases respectively, with 4 bases between them. Germline values: CDR1 SGHAT, CDR2 FQNNGV. The CDR3 contains 11 residues. CDR3 DNA sequence: TGTGCCAGCAGCTCCATCAATGAGCAGTTCTTC. Translated: CASSSINEQFF.

J is TRBJ2-3 and V is TRBV29-1; D might be TRBD2 (5 bases). Trimming took 3 bases from V and 5 from J, leaving 12 bases between them. The CDR3 runs 13 residues. Germline V lookup: CDR1 SQVTM, CDR2 ANQGSEA. Here the CDR3 reads CSVETLEGDTQYF. DNA for the CDR3: TGCAGCGTTGAGACTCTCGAGGGAGATACGCAGTATTTT.

The chain carries TRBV28 and TRBJ1-4; 8 bases match TRBD1. The CDR3 sequence is 14 residues long. The V segment lost 10 bases and the J segment 5 bases; nucleotides outside the gene matches: 9. CDR1 is MDHEN, CDR2 SYDVKM, per germline. The CDR3 sequence: CAITGGAPNEKLFF. In DNA form, the CDR3 reads TGTGCCATTACAGGGGGTGCTCCCAATGAAAAACTGTTTTTT. Looking up the rest from reference TRBV28 and TRBJ1-4 gives the full variable domain: DVKVTQSSRYLVKRTGEKVFLECVQDMDHENMFWYRQDPGLGLRLIYFSYDVKMKEKGDIPEGYSVSREKKERFSLILESASTNQTSMYLCAITGGAPNEKLFFGSGTQLSVL.

This chain links TRBV29-1 with TRBJ2-1, with 12 nucleotides matching TRBD2. The CDR3 extends over 14 amino acids. The V segment lost 4 bases and the J segment 7 bases; nucleotides outside the gene matches: 5. CDR1 is SQVTM and CDR2 is ANQGSEA in the germline V gene. CDR3 sequence: CSVGPSGRGNEQFF. DNA for the CDR3: TGCAGCGTTGGGCCTAGCGGGAGGGGAAATGAGCAGTTCTTC.

The genes are TRBV5-1 and TRBJ2-7, with 13 nucleotides matching TRBD2. Germline trimming cut 4 bases from V and 4 bases from J; bases unmatched to any gene: 5. The CDR3 sequence is 15 residues long. Germline CDR1 is SGHRS and CDR2 is YFSETQ. The CDR3 is CASSQQTSGGYEQYF. For the CDR3, the DNA is TGCGCCAGCAGCCAGCAGACTAGCGGGGGGTACGAGCAGTACTTC.

The chain is built from TRBV28 and TRBJ2-3, with 11 positions matching TRBD2. CDR3 size: 19 residues. Trimming removed 5 bases from V and 3 bases from J; junction bases left unmatched: 16. Germline CDR1 is MDHEN and CDR2 is SYDVKM. CDR3 sequence: CASSTRMGLAVLSTDTQYF. The CDR3 region has the DNA TGTGCCAGCAGTACTCGTATGGGACTAGCGGTTTTGAGTACAGATACGCAGTATTTT. The full variable domain, rest sourced from reference TRBV28 and TRBJ2-3, is DVKVTQSSRYLVKRTGEKVFLECVQDMDHENMFWYRQDPGLGLRLIYFSYDVKMKEKGDIPEGYSVSREKKERFSLILESASTNQTSMYLCASSTRMGLAVLSTDTQYFGPGTRLTVL.

This sequence joins TRBV7-2 and TRBJ1-5; unclear D gene. Germline CDR1 SGHTA, CDR2 FQGNSA. V lost 0 bases and J lost 3, with 12 bases in between. This CDR3 has 16 amino acids. The CDR3 region is CASSLAITASNQPQHF. The CDR3 coding sequence is TGTGCCAGCAGCTTAGCCATAACAGCTTCCAATCAGCCCCAGCATTTT. The full variable domain, in which reference TRBV7-2 and TRBJ1-5 provide the parts outside the CDR3, is GAGVSQSPSNKVTEKGKDVELRCDPISGHTALYWYRQSLGQGLEFLIYFQGNSAPDKSGLPSDRFSAERTGGSVSTLTIQRTQQEDSAVYLCASSLAITASNQPQHFGDGTRLSIL.

The rearrangement joins TRBV11-2 to TRBJ1-2, with D maybe TRBD1 (6 bases). Germline lookup yields CDR1 SGHAT and CDR2 FQNNGV. Trimming took 6 bases from V and 0 from J, leaving 14 bases between them. The CDR3 runs 15 residues. The CDR3 DNA sequence: TGTGCCAGCAGTTCGCCGGGACAAGCTAACTATGGCTACACCTTC. Protein product: CASSSPGQANYGYTF.

In its sample, this clone was seen once. The V call is TRBV6-5, the J call TRBJ2-5; no definite D call. Between the trimmed V and J ends, which lost 6 bases and 1 base, there was a span of 9 bases. This CDR3 comprises 13 residues. Germline lookup yields CDR1 MNHEY and CDR2 SVGAGI. CDR3 sequence: CASRRRIQETQYF. The DNA of the CDR3 is TGTGCCAGCAGACGACGTATCCAAGAGACCCAGTACTTC.

The J gene is TRBJ2-2, the V gene TRBV30; D is unresolved. This CDR3 comprises 13 residues. V lost 3 bases, J lost 9 bases, and 14 bases lay in between. Germline loops: CDR1 GTSNPN, CDR2 SVGIG (reference sequence). The CDR3 DNA is TGTGCCTGGAGCAAGGGTTTTTCTCGGGAGCTGTTTTTT. Amino acids: CAWSKGFSRELFF. The variable domain in full, completed from reference TRBV30 and TRBJ2-2, reads SQTIHQWPATLVQPVGSPLSLECTVEGTSNPNLYWYRQAAGRGLQLLFYSVGIGQISSEVPQNLSASRPQDRQFILSSKKLLLSDSGFYLCAWSKGFSRELFFGEGSRLTVL.